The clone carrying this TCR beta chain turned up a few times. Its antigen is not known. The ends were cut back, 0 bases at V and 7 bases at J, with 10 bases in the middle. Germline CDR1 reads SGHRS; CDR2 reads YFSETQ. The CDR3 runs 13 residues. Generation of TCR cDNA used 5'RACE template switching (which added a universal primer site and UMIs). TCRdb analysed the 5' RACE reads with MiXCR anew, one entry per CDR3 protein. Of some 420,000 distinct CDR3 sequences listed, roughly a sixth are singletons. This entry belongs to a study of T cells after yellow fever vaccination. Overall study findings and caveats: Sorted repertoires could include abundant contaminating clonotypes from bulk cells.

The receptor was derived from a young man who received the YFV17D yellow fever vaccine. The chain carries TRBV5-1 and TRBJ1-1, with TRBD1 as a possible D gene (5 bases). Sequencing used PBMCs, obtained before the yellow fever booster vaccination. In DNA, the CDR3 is TGCGCCAGCAGCTTGGAAGTGGGGGGTGAAGCTTTCTTT. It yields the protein CASSLEVGGEAFF.